This TCR beta chain was identified during a study of control samples from healthy donors and cancer patients. Repertoires were generated with immunoSEQ multiplex PCR, while TCRdb's copy carries only in-frame clones and drops some. This table holds around 94,000 clones, just over 90% found once. There are 13 residues in the CDR3. V dropped 0 bases and J dropped 3 bases, with 6 bases sitting between them. Germline-derived CDR1 and CDR2 are SGHRS and YFSETQ. This TCR was recovered from a woman aged 18-29 years in good health. The source material was blood. The V call is TRBV5-1, the J call TRBJ1-1, with unresolved D. The CDR3 DNA is TGCGCCAGCAGCTTGGAAGGTCACACTGAAGCTTTCTTT. The encoded protein is CASSLEGHTEAFF.